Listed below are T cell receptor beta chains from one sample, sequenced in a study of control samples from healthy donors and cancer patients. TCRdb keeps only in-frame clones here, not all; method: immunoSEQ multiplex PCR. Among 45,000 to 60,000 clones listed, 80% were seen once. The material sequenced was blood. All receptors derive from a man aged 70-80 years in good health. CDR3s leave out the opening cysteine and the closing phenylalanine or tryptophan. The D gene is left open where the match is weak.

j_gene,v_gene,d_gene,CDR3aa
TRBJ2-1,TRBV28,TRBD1,ASSFRDRPYNEQF
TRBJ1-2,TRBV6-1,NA,ASSEMDGYYGYT
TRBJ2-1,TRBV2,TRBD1,ASSQTGSDNEQF
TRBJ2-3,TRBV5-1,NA,ASSFPGTGTDTQY
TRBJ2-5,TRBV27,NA,ASSFRRGETQY
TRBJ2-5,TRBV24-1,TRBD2,ATSDMVGGPMGETQY
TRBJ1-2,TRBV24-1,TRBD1,ATSDPGTDQYGYT
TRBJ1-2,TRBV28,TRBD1,ASTGTGIDYGYT
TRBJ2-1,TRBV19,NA,ASSIGNYNEQF
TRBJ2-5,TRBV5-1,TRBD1,ASSLAGTGEETQY
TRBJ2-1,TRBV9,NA,ASSVPPFNEQF
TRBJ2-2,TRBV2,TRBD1,ASRLRTGTGELF
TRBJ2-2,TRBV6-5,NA,ASTPRGRTGELF
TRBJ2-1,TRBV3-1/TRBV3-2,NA,ASSQAGKRAEQF
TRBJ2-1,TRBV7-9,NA,ASSPGRTGNEQF
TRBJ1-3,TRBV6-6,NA,ASLGSGAGNTIY
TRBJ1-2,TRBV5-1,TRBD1,ASSEGQGALYGYT
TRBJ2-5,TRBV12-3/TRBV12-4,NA,ASSFRGEETQY
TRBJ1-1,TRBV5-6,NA,ASSSPGQMNTEAF
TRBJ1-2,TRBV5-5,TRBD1,ASSLVGQGETNYGYT
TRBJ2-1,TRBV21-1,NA,ARSKSGGQGYNEQF
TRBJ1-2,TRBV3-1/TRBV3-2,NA,ASSQEAGRGYT
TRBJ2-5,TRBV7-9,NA,ASSPLAGRAIETQY
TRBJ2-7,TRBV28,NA,ASSLDPMDEQY
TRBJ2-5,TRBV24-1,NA,ATSDSHQETQY
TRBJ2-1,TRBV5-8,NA,ASFGGGEQF
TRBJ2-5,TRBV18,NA,ASSYTATGETQY
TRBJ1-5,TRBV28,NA,ATSGGNQPQH
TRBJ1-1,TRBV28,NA,ASSFRRTEAF
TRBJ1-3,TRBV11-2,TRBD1,ASSLRQGTENTIY
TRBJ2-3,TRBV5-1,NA,ASSLDRVGKDTQY
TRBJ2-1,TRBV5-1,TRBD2,ASSNAGTSRNEQF
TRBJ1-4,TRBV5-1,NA,ASSLVPLQGLANEKLF
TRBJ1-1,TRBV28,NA,ASRAGSLNTEAF
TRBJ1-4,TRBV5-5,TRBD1,ASSRDRTNEKLF
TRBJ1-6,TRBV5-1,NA,ASSPGAGWNSPLH
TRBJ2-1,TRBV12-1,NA,ASSFASGQYNEQF
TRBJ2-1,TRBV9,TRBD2,ASSSSGASGRAYNEQF
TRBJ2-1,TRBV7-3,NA,ASSLDITSEQF
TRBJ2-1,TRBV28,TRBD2,ASSFSGSGGNGQF
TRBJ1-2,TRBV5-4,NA,ASSPQLTMASGYT
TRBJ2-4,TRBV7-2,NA,ASSPRSRAKNIQY
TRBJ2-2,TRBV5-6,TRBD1,ASSLWDRDTGELF
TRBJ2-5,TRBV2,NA,ASSEGRETQY
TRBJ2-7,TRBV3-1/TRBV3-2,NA,ASSQTPYEQY